The next 26 T cell receptor beta chains were all read from a single sample in a study of T cell clonality in common variable immunodeficiency. Here immunoSEQ multiplex PCR was the method, and the copy in TCRdb shows in-frame clones only, minus some. The sample contains under 30,000 clones, none occurring once; about 9.2% lies in the top ten. No antigens are known for them. Study-wide results and limits: Fewer deletions and N-nucleotide insertions were reportedly seen in common variable immunodeficiency TCR beta sequences.

Material for sequencing was peripheral blood mononuclear cells. These receptors were collected from a human donor with common variable immunodeficiency.

Of note for this clone: The DNA ends 3 residues before the CDR3 does, and the rest of the CDR3 is filled in from the germline J gene. V gene TRBV19 combines with J gene TRBJ2-3; TRBD2 aligns across 8 bases. CDR1 and CDR2 (germline): LNHDA, SQIVND (reference sequence). This CDR3 has 14 residues. V lost 1 base, J lost 4 bases, and 1 base stayed unmatched. The sequenced part of the CDR3 DNA is TGTGCCAGTAGTATAGCGACTAGCGCAGATACG. It yields the protein CASSIATSADT. In full, the CDR3 reads CASSIATSADTQYF.

This clone was counted ten times or more. The read comes to an end 3 residues before the CDR3 does, leaving the germline J gene to fill in the end. This chain uses TRBV19 with TRBJ2-7, with 7 bases identical to TRBD2. The CDR3 has 14 amino acids. The germline gives CDR1 LNHDA, CDR2 SQIVND (reference sequence). The ends lost 3 bases at V and 0 bases at J; junction bases unmatched: 2. The sequenced CDR3 bases are TGTGCCAGTAGTATGGGACTAAACTCCTACGAG. This sequence encodes CASSMGLNSYE. The whole CDR3 protein reads CASSMGLNSYEQYF.

This clone was counted at least ten times. Read coverage stops 3 residues before the CDR3 terminus; the germline J gene supplies the remainder. V usage is TRBV5-5 and J usage is TRBJ2-5; possibly TRBD2 for D (6 bases). This CDR3 comprises 15 residues. Germline-derived CDR1 and CDR2 are SGHKS and YYEKEE (reference sequence). V was cut by 3 bases and J by 5 bases, with 17 bases left in between. The sequenced part of the CDR3 DNA is TGTGCCAGCAGCTCCAGGATAGCGGAGGCTGAGACC. Its translation: CASSSRIAEAET. The full CDR3 sequence reads CASSSRIAEAETQYF.

This clone was seen more than once but under ten times. Read coverage stops 3 residues before the CDR3 terminus; the germline J gene supplies the remainder. The chain links TRBV5-1 to TRBJ2-5; 10 positions match TRBD2. Germline loops: CDR1 SGHRS, CDR2 YFSETQ. Germline trimming cut 5 bases from V and 2 bases from J; bases unmatched to any gene: 6. The CDR3 is 15 amino acids. The CDR3 loop reads CASRASGGAQETQYF. CDR3 DNA (partial): TGCGCCAGCAGGGCAAGCGGGGGGGCACAAGAGACC.

This clone was found many times. The read is 3 residues too short to cover the CDR3 end, so that end is filled in from the germline J gene. This chain connects TRBV19 to TRBJ2-3, with 8 bases that match TRBD2. Trimming removed 2 bases from V and 4 bases from J; junction bases left unmatched: 5. The CDR3 has 15 residues. Per germline, CDR1 LNHDA and CDR2 SQIVND (reference sequence). CDR3 bases read: TGTGCCAGTAGTATATCAGCGGGAGTGGCAGATACG. It yields the protein CASSISAGVADT. The full CDR3 reads CASSISAGVADTQYF.

This clone appeared many times. The CDR3 reads CASSDHTGAGTEAFF. The sequenced CDR3 bases are TGCGCCAGCAGCGACCATACAGGGGCGGGCACTGAA. The chain joins TRBV5-1 to TRBJ1-1; TRBD1 agrees at 7 bases. The read comes to an end 3 residues before the CDR3 does, leaving the germline J gene to fill in the end. The V gene's germline CDR1 is SGHRS and CDR2 YFSETQ. J gave up 4 bases and V 4 bases, and 10 bases lay outside the gene matches. The length of the CDR3 is 15 residues.

This clone was counted many times. The read gets to within 3 residues of the CDR3 end, and the germline J gene fills in the rest. This chain uses TRBV19 with TRBJ2-3; D not certain. V shed 5 bases and J shed 2 bases, with 8 bases lying between them. CDR3 length: 13 residues. The germline CDR1 and CDR2 sequences are LNHDA and SQIVND (reference sequence). CDR3 DNA, as far as it was read: TGTGCCAGTAGTTTCCGGTTCACAGATACG. It translates to CASSFRFTDT. The whole CDR3 is CASSFRFTDTQYF.

This clone occurred many times. From the germline J gene comes the end of the CDR3, since the read stops 3 residues before it. The chain couples TRBV30 to TRBJ2-2; perhaps TRBD1 as D (6 bases). Germline lookup yields CDR1 GTSNPN and CDR2 SVGIG (reference sequence). The CDR3 covers 15 residues. V was clipped by 5 bases and J by 1 base, with 14 bases between them. The CDR3 DNA, read in part, is TGTGCCTGGCATCACGGGACATTGAACACCGGGGAG. Translation: CAWHHGTLNTGE. In full, the CDR3 reads CAWHHGTLNTGELFF.

This clone was recorded at least ten times. Read sequence stops 3 residues before the CDR3 end, and the germline J gene provides the missing end. The chain links TRBV10-3 to TRBJ1-1, with D perhaps matching TRBD1 (5 bases). V shed 9 bases and J shed 4 bases, with 24 bases lying between them. CDR1 ENHRY and CDR2 SYGVKD come from the germline V gene. The CDR3 totals 16 residues. The sequenced part of the CDR3 DNA is TGTGCCATACAAAGCGGGGACCGGAACTGGGGCACTGAA. This translates into CAIQSGDRNWGTE. The entire CDR3 sequence reads CAIQSGDRNWGTEAFF.

This clone was counted many times. CDR3 DNA (partial): TGTGCCAGTAGTATCGGGGGGTCGAGCGGGGGTAATGAAAAA. Its translation: CASSIGGSSGGNEK. The entire CDR3 sequence reads CASSIGGSSGGNEKLFF. The chain carries TRBV19 and TRBJ1-4, with D perhaps TRBD1 (5 bases). The read gets to within 3 residues of the CDR3 end, and the germline J gene fills in the rest. Germline V CDR1 and CDR2: LNHDA, SQIVND (reference sequence). Trimming pared 3 bases from V and 4 bases from J, leaving 18 bases between. This CDR3 comprises 17 residues.

With regard to this clone: The read ends 3 residues shy of where the CDR3 ends; the end is completed using the germline J gene. The V and J genes are TRBV29-1 and TRBJ2-3; D is possibly TRBD2 (5 bases). Per germline, CDR1 SQVTM and CDR2 ANQGSEA. Trimming took off 1 base at V and 3 bases at J, with 17 bases between the two ends. The CDR3 covers 16 residues. The sequenced part of the CDR3 DNA is TGCAGCGTTGAAGGGCTAACAGAGACGGGGACAGATACG. Amino acid sequence: CSVEGLTETGTDT. The CDR3 in full is CSVEGLTETGTDTQYF.

This clone was seen a handful of times. The CDR3 bases that were read are TGTGCCAGCAGTGAAATGGGGCACACTGAGCCC. This sequence encodes CASSEMGHTEP. The CDR3 in full is CASSEMGHTEPQHF. The rearrangement links TRBV2 to TRBJ1-5; D perhaps matches TRBD1 (5 bases). The CDR3 end lies 3 residues beyond the end of the read and is filled in from the germline J gene. Germline V gene data show CDR1 as SNHLY and CDR2 as FYNNEI. Trimming took 2 bases from V and 8 from J, leaving 13 bases between them. The CDR3 is 14 residues long.

This clone was observed at least ten times. The missing CDR3 end, 3 residues past where the read stops, is filled in from the germline J gene. The chain employs TRBV7-2 and TRBJ2-1; 11 bases are a match to TRBD2. CDR1 and CDR2 from the germline V gene are SGHTA and FQGNSA. The CDR3 is 14 residues long. Losses at the gene ends were 5 bases for V and 5 bases for J; bases not matched to a gene: 2. The chain's CDR3 is CASSPGLADNEQFF. CDR3 DNA (partial): TGTGCCAGCAGCCCGGGACTAGCGGACAATGAG.

This clone was counted at least ten times. The DNA ends 3 residues before the CDR3 does, and the rest of the CDR3 is filled in from the germline J gene. The gene calls are TRBV5-1 and TRBJ2-1; 13 bases agree with TRBD2. Germline V lookup: CDR1 SGHRS, CDR2 YFSETQ. The CDR3 has 19 residues. The trim removed 4 bases at V and 2 bases at J, leaving 12 bases unmatched. The CDR3 DNA, read in part, is TGCGCCAGCAGCCTGATGGGGACTAGCGGGAACAACCCCTACAATGAG. It translates to CASSLMGTSGNNPYNE. The whole CDR3 sequence reads CASSLMGTSGNNPYNEQFF.

On this clone: The observed sequence ends 3 residues before the CDR3 terminus, with the missing tail filled in from the germline J gene. The V gene is TRBV6-2 or TRBV6-3, the J gene TRBJ2-7, with 8 bases fitting TRBD2. This CDR3 region has 14 residues. The germline CDR1 and CDR2 sequences are MNHEY and SVGEGT. V gave up 2 bases and J gave up 2 bases; unmatched junction bases: 2. The CDR3 protein is CASSYPGGAYEQYF. The covered CDR3 bases are TGTGCCAGCAGTTACCCGGGAGGGGCCTACGAG.

The sample holds many counts of this clone. The read is 3 residues too short to cover the CDR3 end, so that end is filled in from the germline J gene. V and J are TRBV28 and TRBJ2-1; 10 bases map to TRBD2. Germline CDR1 is MDHEN and CDR2 is SYDVKM. The J segment lost 2 bases and the V segment lost 4 bases, leaving 5 bases of the junction unmatched. The CDR3 runs 16 residues. The CDR3 protein is CASSSLAGVTYNEQFF. CDR3 DNA (partial): TGTGCCAGCAGTTCCCTAGCGGGAGTCACCTACAATGAG. Using reference TRBV28 and TRBJ2-1 for the parts outside the CDR3, the full variable domain is DVKVTQSSRYLVKRTGEKVFLECVQDMDHENMFWYRQDPGLGLRLIYFSYDVKMKEKGDIPEGYSVSREKKERFSLILESASTNQTSMYLCASSSLAGVTYNEQFFGPGTRLTVL.

This clone is classed as medium-sized (0.01 to 0.1%). The CDR3 is cut off 3 residues early in the read; its end comes from the germline J gene. This rearrangement joins TRBV2 to TRBJ2-3; possible D gene TRBD2, 5 bases. Germline V lookup: CDR1 SNHLY, CDR2 FYNNEI. The CDR3 loop spans 14 amino acids. Trimming stripped 4 bases from V and 6 bases from J, with 14 bases between. Here the CDR3 reads CASSVTGKSDTQYF. The part of the CDR3 DNA that was read is TGTGCCAGCAGTGTTACGGGGAAGAGTGATACG.

As regards this clone: From the germline J gene comes the end of the CDR3, since the read stops 3 residues before it. This sequence joins TRBV6-1 and TRBJ1-2; 7 bases map to TRBD1. CDR3 length: 16 amino acids. V lost 1 base and J lost 6; bases outside the gene matches: 11. Germline V gives CDR1 MNHNS, CDR2 SASEGT. The sequenced CDR3 bases are TGTGCCAGCAGTGAAGGGGACATGACAGGGAAGGATGGC. It translates to CASSEGDMTGKDG. The CDR3 as a whole reads CASSEGDMTGKDGYTF.

This clone is classed as medium-sized (0.01 to 0.1%). The read halts 3 residues ahead of the CDR3 end, with the missing end drawn from the germline J gene. V is TRBV15 and J is TRBJ2-1; TRBD2 might be the D (6 bases). The CDR3 is made up of 13 amino acids. Trimming cost V 0 bases and J 8 bases, with 8 bases left between them. Germline V gene data show CDR1 as LNHNV and CDR2 as YYDKDF (reference sequence). CDR3 DNA, as far as it was read: TGTGCCACCAGCAGAGATGCTAGCGATGAG. It yields the protein CATSRDASDE. Given in full, the CDR3 is CATSRDASDEQFF.

About this clone itself: The read terminates 3 residues ahead of where the CDR3 ends, so the germline J gene completes it. This chain uses TRBV10-3 with TRBJ2-7; D perhaps matches TRBD1 (5 bases). Germline CDR1 is ENHRY and CDR2 is SYGVKD. V was clipped by 5 bases and J by 1 base, with 18 bases between them. The CDR3 runs 16 residues. The covered CDR3 bases are TGTGCCATCAGTCCGGCTGGGGCTGGATTGTCCTACGAG. As protein: CAISPAGAGLSYE. The entire CDR3 is CAISPAGAGLSYEQYF.

This clone has only a few counts. The read finishes 3 residues shy of the CDR3 end, and the germline J gene is used to complete it. The chain links TRBV30 to TRBJ2-1, with 10 bases identical to TRBD2. With V trimmed by 7 bases and J by 0 bases, 6 bases remained unmatched. Germline V gives CDR1 GTSNPN, CDR2 SVGIG (reference sequence). The CDR3 is made up of 15 amino acids. The CDR3 sequence is CALLAGLSSYNEQFF. The sequenced CDR3 bases are TGTGCCTTACTAGCGGGGCTAAGCTCCTACAATGAG.

This clone showed up just a few times. The read terminates 3 residues ahead of where the CDR3 ends, so the germline J gene completes it. This rearrangement joins TRBV11-1 to TRBJ1-1, with 8 bases matching TRBD1. J gave up 5 bases and V 3 bases, and 5 bases lay outside the gene matches. This CDR3 is 14 amino acids long. Germline V gene lookup returns CDR1 SGHAT and CDR2 FQDESV (reference sequence). CDR3 DNA, as far as it was read: TGTGCCAGCAGCTTGCAGGGGGCGCTGACTGAA. Its protein is CASSLQGALTE. Given in full, the CDR3 is CASSLQGALTEAFF. Using reference TRBV11-1 and TRBJ1-1 for the parts outside the CDR3, the full variable domain is EAEVAQSPRYKITEKSQAVAFWCDPISGHATLYWYRQILGQGPELLVQFQDESVVDDSQLPKDRFSAERLKGVDSTLKIQPAELGDSAMYLCASSLQGALTEAFFGQGTRLTVV.

In this sample, this clone is medium-sized. The read ends 3 residues early relative to the CDR3; the germline J gene fills the gap. V gene TRBV12-3 or TRBV12-4 combines with J gene TRBJ1-1; 10 nucleotides match TRBD1. Trimming at V came to 5 bases and at J to 6 bases, leaving 6 bases not matched to a gene. This CDR3 is 14 amino acids long. CDR3 bases read: TGTGCCAGCAGTCTCCTCGGACAGGGGGCTGAA. Its translation is CASSLLGQGAE. The entire CDR3 sequence reads CASSLLGQGAEAFF.

Worth noting for this clone: The DNA ends 3 residues before the CDR3 does, and the rest of the CDR3 is filled in from the germline J gene. The chain recombines TRBV30 with TRBJ1-2, with TRBD1 as a possible D gene (6 bases). Germline values: CDR1 GTSNPN, CDR2 SVGIG (reference sequence). CDR3 length: 14 residues. Trimming shortened V by 6 bases and J by 2 bases, and 16 bases separated the two germline ends. This CDR3 is CACHYPGHNYGYTF. The part of the CDR3 DNA that was read is TGTGCCTGCCACTATCCGGGACACAACTATGGC.

In its sample, this clone was seen a few times. The read comes to an end 3 residues before the CDR3 does, leaving the germline J gene to fill in the end. The rearrangement joins TRBV19 to TRBJ2-7; D might be TRBD2 (6 bases). The CDR3 has 13 amino acids. The V end lost 5 bases, the J end lost 3 bases, and 11 bases lay between the germline ends. CDR1 LNHDA and CDR2 SQIVND come from the germline V gene (reference sequence). The CDR3 sequence: CASSPPGLYEQYF. CDR3 DNA (partial): TGTGCCAGTAGTCCTCCGGGACTCTACGAG.

Notes on this clone: Read data end 3 residues before the CDR3 end; the end is taken from the germline J gene. The chain uses TRBV5-6 and TRBJ1-5; 9 bases line up with TRBD1. Per germline, CDR1 SGHDT and CDR2 YYEEEE. V shed 5 bases, J shed 6 bases, and the junction held 9 bases outside the gene matches. The CDR3 covers 15 residues. Incomplete CDR3 DNA: TGTGCCAGCAGTTCCGGGACAGGGTCTACTCAGCCC. This translates into CASSSGTGSTQP. The entire CDR3 reads CASSSGTGSTQPQHF.